This TCR beta chain is drawn from a study of Ad26.COV2.S vaccination and SARS-CoV-2 variants. TCRdb's table, derived via immunoSEQ multiplex PCR, lists solely in-frame clones and lacks some. The data show hundreds of thousands of clones, more than 70% seen once. The treatment denotes: roughly 20 received Ad26.COV2.S at low or high dose, single or two shots; a few received placebo; per-sample allocation not given. Day 63 after the first injection of vaccine or placebo was the sampling time. This receptor was taken from a person between 18 and 59 years old who received the Ad26.COV2.S COVID-19 vaccine or a placebo. The source was peripheral blood, collected in a trial of Ad26.COV2.S vaccine versus placebo.

The CDR3 DNA follows: TGTGCCAGCAGTCGACCTCTGGGACAGGGGATCAACGAGCAGTACTTC. Translation: CASSRPLGQGINEQYF. This chain connects TRBV27 to TRBJ2-7, with 10 bases aligning to TRBD1. The CDR3 runs to 16 residues. V lost 5 bases to trimming and J lost 5 bases; unmatched junction nucleotides: 12. From germline, CDR1 is MNHEY and CDR2 SMNVEV (reference sequence).